This TCR beta chain derives from a study of shared clonotypes between healthy human individuals. Sequencing used immunoSEQ multiplex PCR; TCRdb keeps in-frame clones, though not all of them. This table holds 1,100,000 or so clones, approximately 80% found once. The CDR3 has 16 amino acids. Trimming removed 1 base from V and 5 bases from J, with 17 bases in between. Germline assignment: CDR1 SGHVS and CDR2 FNYEAQ. The sequence was obtained from a man aged 18 to 29 in good health. Some clones in this sample may be carry-over from other donors' samples. Sequenced material: memory CD4+ T cells from PBMCs. Described subset: CD45RA-negative fraction. The chain carries TRBV7-6 and TRBJ2-5, with D tentatively TRBD1 (6 bases). The CDR3 DNA follows: TGTGCCAGCAGCTTAGACTACCGGCAGGGGACGGAGACCCAGTACTTC. This encodes CASSLDYRQGTETQYF.